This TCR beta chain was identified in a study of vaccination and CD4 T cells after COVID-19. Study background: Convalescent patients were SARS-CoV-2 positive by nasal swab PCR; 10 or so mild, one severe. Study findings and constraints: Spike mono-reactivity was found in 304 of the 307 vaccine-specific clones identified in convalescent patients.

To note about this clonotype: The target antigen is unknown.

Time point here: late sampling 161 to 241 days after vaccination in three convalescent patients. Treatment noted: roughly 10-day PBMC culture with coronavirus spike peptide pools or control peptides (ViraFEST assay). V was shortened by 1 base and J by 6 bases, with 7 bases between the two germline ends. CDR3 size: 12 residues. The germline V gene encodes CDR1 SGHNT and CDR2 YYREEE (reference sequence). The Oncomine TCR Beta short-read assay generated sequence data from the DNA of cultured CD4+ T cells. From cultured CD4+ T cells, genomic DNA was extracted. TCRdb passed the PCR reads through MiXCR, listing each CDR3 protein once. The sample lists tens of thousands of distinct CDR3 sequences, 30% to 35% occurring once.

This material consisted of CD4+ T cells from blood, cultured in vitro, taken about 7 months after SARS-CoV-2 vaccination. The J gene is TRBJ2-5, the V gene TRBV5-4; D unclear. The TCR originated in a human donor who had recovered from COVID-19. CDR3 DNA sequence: TGTGCCAGCAGCTTGTGGACGCAGACCCAGTACTTC. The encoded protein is CASSLWTQTQYF.